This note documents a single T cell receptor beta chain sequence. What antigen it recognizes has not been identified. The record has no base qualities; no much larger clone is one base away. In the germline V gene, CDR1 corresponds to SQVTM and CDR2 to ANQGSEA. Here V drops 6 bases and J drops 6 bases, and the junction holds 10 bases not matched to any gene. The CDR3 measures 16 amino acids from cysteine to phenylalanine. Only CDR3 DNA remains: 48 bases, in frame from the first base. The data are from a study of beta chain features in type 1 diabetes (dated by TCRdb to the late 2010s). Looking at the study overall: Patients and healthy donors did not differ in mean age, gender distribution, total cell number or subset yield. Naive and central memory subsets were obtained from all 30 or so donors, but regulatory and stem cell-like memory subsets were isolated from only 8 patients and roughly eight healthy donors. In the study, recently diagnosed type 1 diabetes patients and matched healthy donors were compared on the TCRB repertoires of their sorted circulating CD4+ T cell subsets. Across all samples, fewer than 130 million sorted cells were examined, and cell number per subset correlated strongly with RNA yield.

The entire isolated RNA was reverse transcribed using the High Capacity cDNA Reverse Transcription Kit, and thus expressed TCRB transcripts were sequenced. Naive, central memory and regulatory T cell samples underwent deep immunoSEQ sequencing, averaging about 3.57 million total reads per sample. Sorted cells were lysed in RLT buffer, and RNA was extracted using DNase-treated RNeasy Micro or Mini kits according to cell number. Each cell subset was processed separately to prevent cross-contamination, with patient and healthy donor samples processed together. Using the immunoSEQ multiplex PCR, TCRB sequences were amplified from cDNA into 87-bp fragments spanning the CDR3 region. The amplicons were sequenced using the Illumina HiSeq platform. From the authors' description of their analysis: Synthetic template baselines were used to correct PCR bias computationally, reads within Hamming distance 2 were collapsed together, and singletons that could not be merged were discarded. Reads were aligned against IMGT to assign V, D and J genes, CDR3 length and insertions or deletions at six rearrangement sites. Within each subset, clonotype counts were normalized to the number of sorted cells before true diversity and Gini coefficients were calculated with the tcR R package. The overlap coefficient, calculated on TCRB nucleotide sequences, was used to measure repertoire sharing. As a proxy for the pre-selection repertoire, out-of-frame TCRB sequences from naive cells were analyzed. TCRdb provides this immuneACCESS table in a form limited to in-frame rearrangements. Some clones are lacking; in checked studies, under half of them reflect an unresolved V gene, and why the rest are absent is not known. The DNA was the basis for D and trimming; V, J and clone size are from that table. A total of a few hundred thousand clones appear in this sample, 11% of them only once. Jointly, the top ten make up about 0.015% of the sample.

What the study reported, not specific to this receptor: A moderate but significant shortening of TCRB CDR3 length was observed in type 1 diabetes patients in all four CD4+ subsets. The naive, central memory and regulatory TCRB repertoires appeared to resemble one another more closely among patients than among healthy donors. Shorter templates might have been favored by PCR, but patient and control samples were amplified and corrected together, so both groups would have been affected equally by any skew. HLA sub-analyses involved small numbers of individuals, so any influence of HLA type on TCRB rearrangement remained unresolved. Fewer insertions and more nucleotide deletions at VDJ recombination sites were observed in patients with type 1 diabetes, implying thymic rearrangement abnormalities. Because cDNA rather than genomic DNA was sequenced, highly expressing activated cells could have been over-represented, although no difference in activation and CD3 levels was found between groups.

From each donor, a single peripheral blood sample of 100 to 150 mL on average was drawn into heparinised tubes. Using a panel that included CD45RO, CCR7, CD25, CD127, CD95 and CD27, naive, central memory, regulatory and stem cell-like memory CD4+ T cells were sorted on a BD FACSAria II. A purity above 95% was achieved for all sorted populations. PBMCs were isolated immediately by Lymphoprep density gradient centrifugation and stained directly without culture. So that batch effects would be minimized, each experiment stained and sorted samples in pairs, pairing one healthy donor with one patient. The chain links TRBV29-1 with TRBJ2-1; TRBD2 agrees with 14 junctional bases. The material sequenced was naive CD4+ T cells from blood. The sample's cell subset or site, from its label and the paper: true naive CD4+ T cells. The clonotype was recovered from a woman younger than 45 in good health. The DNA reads TGCAGCGTAGTTTCGGGACTAGCGGGAGTAGGCAATGAGCAGTTCTTC. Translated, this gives CSVVSGLAGVGNEQFF.